These 28 T cell receptor beta chains came from one sample sequenced in a study of blood T cell repertoires in COVID-19. The repertoire was sequenced with immunoSEQ multiplex PCR; TCRdb's copy has only in-frame clones and lacks some. The table has about 16,000 clones, less than 90% seen once. The material sequenced was peripheral blood. These receptors all come from a man aged 55-75 years with acute or convalescent COVID-19.

CDR3 region: CASTSPWGGAAEAFF. DNA of the CDR3: TGTGCCAGCACCTCACCCTGGGGCGGGGCAGCTGAAGCTTTCTTT. The rearrangement links TRBV28 to TRBJ1-1, with TRBD1 as a possible D gene (5 bases). The CDR3 runs 15 residues. Germline V gene lookup returns CDR1 MDHEN and CDR2 SYDVKM. V lost 7 bases and J 6 bases, leaving 21 bases between the germline ends.

The chain joins TRBV7-9 to TRBJ2-1; 9 bases map to TRBD2. Germline CDR1 SEHNR, CDR2 FQNEAQ (reference sequence). The CDR3 extends over 15 amino acids. V was pared by 7 bases and J by 4 bases, with 8 bases of the junction left unmatched. In DNA, the CDR3 is TGTGCCAGCACGGCCAGCGGGGGGCTTTACAATGAGCAGTTCTTC. Encoded protein: CASTASGGLYNEQFF.

The gene calls are TRBV5-1 and TRBJ1-2; D call uncertain. Germline values: CDR1 SGHRS, CDR2 YFSETQ. Trimming shortened V by 4 bases and J by 7 bases, and 20 bases separated the two germline ends. CDR3 length: 15 amino acids. CDR3 sequence reads: CASSPTYREVGGYTF. The CDR3 coding sequence is TGCGCCAGCAGCCCCACGTATCGGGAAGTGGGTGGCTACACCTTC.

This clone was seen once. This chain connects TRBV27 to TRBJ2-7, with 8 bases fitting TRBD2. The CDR3 sequence is 12 residues long. Germline CDR1 reads MNHEY; CDR2 reads SMNVEV (reference sequence). CDR3 loop: CASSGSAYEQYF. In DNA form, the CDR3 reads TGTGCATCCAGCGGGAGCGCCTACGAGCAGTACTTC.

The genes are TRBV7-3 and TRBJ2-7, with 7 bases matching TRBD1. After removal of 1 base from V and 6 bases from J, the junction contained 3 bases not matched to a gene. Germline-derived CDR1 and CDR2 are SGHTA and FQGTGA. The CDR3 has 13 amino acids. The CDR3 sequence is CASSLNPGGEQYF. Written as DNA, the CDR3 is TGTGCCAGCAGCTTAAATCCAGGGGGCGAGCAGTACTTC.

The chain couples TRBV28 to TRBJ1-4; D gene uncertain. The CDR3 length is 14 residues. The germline V gene has CDR1 MDHEN and CDR2 SYDVKM. V lost 4 bases to trimming and J lost 0 bases, with 6 bases between them. Written as DNA, the CDR3 is TGTGCCAGCAGTTACAGAACAACTAATGAAAAACTGTTTTTT. It yields the protein CASSYRTTNEKLFF.

V and J are TRBV10-2 and TRBJ1-3; 9 positions match TRBD1. The germline gives CDR1 WSHSY, CDR2 SAAADI. The CDR3 sequence is 14 residues long. The V segment lost 5 bases and the J segment 4 bases; nucleotides outside the gene matches: 3. The CDR3 DNA reads as TGCGCCAGCAGTACGGGACAGGGAGGAAACACCATATATTTT. It is translated as CASSTGQGGNTIYF.

J is TRBJ2-1 and V is TRBV6-4, with 7 bases identical to TRBD2. With 4 bases clipped from V and 7 bases from J, the junction kept 7 bases outside the gene matches. Germline CDR1 is MRHNA and CDR2 is SNTAGT. The CDR3 spans 14 residues. The CDR3 DNA is TGTGCCAGCAGTGTGGACCCGGGAGGAAATGAGCAGTTCTTC. It specifies CASSVDPGGNEQFF.

This chain uses TRBV2 with TRBJ1-5; no clear D gene. This CDR3 has 14 residues. Germline V gives CDR1 SNHLY, CDR2 FYNNEI. Between the trimmed V and J ends, which lost 6 bases and 3 bases, there was a span of 12 bases. CDR3 sequence reads: CASSQTLNNQPQHF. The CDR3 DNA sequence: TGTGCCAGCAGCCAAACCCTAAACAATCAGCCCCAGCATTTT. Full variable domain (rest looked up from reference TRBV2 and TRBJ1-5): EPEVTQTPSHQVTQMGQEVILRCVPISNHLYFYWYRQILGQKVEFLVSFYNNEISEKSEIFDDQFSVERPDGSNFTLKIRSTKLEDSAMYFCASSQTLNNQPQHFGDGTRLSIL.

Remarks on this clone: An end of the junction does not agree with germline; a read error may underlie this. V gene TRBV20-1 combines with J gene TRBJ2-1; 8 nucleotides agree with TRBD2. The CDR3 totals 11 residues. Germline CDR1 reads DFQATT; CDR2 reads SNEGSKA (reference sequence). In DNA form, the CDR3 reads TGTAGAGTAGCGGGGCACAATGAGCAGTTCTTC. This gives the protein CRVAGHNEQFF.

Only one count was recorded for this clone. The chain carries TRBV24-1 and TRBJ2-3; D possibly corresponds to TRBD1 (6 bases). The germline V gene encodes CDR1 KGHDR and CDR2 SFDVKD. The V end was cut by 3 bases, the J end by 2 bases, with 14 bases between. There are 16 residues in the CDR3. The CDR3 loop is CATSDPVRGLTDTQYF. Written as DNA, the CDR3 is TGTGCCACCAGTGATCCCGTCAGGGGCCTCACAGATACGCAGTATTTT.

The chain employs TRBV7-6 and TRBJ2-3; TRBD2 aligns across 10 bases. This CDR3 is 16 amino acids long. Looked up from germline, CDR1 is SGHVS and CDR2 is FNYEAQ. V lost 7 bases to trimming and J lost 3 bases; unmatched junction nucleotides: 10. The CDR3 nucleotides are TGTGCCAGCAACCTAGCGGGAGCGGGAAGTACAGATACGCAGTATTTT. It yields the protein CASNLAGAGSTDTQYF.

This clone showed up just once. The V call is TRBV3-1 (or the pseudogene TRBV3-2), the J call TRBJ2-3; maybe TRBD1 (6 bases). Trimming removed 4 bases from V and 4 bases from J, with 15 bases in between. This CDR3 comprises 15 residues. Germline V CDR1 and CDR2: LGHDT, YNNKEL (reference sequence). The DNA of the CDR3 is TGTGCCAGCAGCCCGATGACAGGTCCGGCAGATACGCAGTATTTT. As protein: CASSPMTGPADTQYF.

The chain links TRBV2 to TRBJ2-6, with a weak D call TRBD2 (5 bases). The V and J ends lost 8 bases and 4 bases respectively, with 15 bases between them. The CDR3 runs to 15 residues. Germline V gene lookup returns CDR1 SNHLY and CDR2 FYNNEI. The CDR3 DNA follows: TGTGCCAGCGTCGGACTCGCCCTCGGGGCCAACGTCCTGACTTTC. Its translation: CASVGLALGANVLTF. Full variable domain (outside the CDR3, taken from reference TRBV2 and TRBJ2-6): EPEVTQTPSHQVTQMGQEVILRCVPISNHLYFYWYRQILGQKVEFLVSFYNNEISEKSEIFDDQFSVERPDGSNFTLKIRSTKLEDSAMYFCASVGLALGANVLTFGAGSRLTVL.

The chain links TRBV28 to TRBJ2-7; 11 bases map to TRBD2. The germline V gene encodes CDR1 MDHEN and CDR2 SYDVKM. The length of the CDR3 is 14 residues. Losses at the gene ends were 5 bases for V and 4 bases for J; bases not matched to a gene: 4. CDR3 region: CASSQLAGVYEQYF. CDR3 coding DNA: TGTGCCAGCAGTCAACTAGCGGGAGTATACGAGCAGTACTTC.

The chain links TRBV3-1 (or the pseudogene TRBV3-2) to TRBJ2-5, with 12 bases lining up with TRBD1. The CDR3 is made up of 15 amino acids. Trimming at V came to 5 bases and at J to 4 bases, leaving 5 bases not matched to a gene. The germline V gene encodes CDR1 LGHDT and CDR2 YNNKEL (reference sequence). CDR3 coding DNA: TGTGCCAGCAGCGTCGGGACAGGGGGCGCAGAGACCCAGTACTTC. Its protein product is CASSVGTGGAETQYF.

The chain joins TRBV28 to TRBJ2-1; the D gene is possibly TRBD1 (5 bases). CDR3 length: 15 residues. The V end lost 1 base, the J end lost 0 bases, and 7 bases lay between the germline ends. From germline, CDR1 is MDHEN and CDR2 SYDVKM. The CDR3 region is CASSLSGYSYNEQFF. The CDR3 DNA reads TGTGCCAGCAGTTTATCAGGGTACTCCTACAATGAGCAGTTCTTC.

This chain joins TRBV11-2 and TRBJ2-1; D remains ambiguous. CDR3 length equals 15 residues. Looked up from germline, CDR1 is SGHAT and CDR2 is FQNNGV. V shed 6 bases and J shed 6 bases, with 18 bases lying between them. CDR3 protein: CASREFSSPGNEQFF. The CDR3 DNA sequence: TGTGCCAGCAGGGAGTTCTCCTCGCCTGGCAATGAGCAGTTCTTC.

This sequence joins TRBV6-5 and TRBJ2-1; D call uncertain. Trimming took off 8 bases at V and 6 bases at J, with 5 bases between the two ends. CDR3 length: 10 residues. Germline V gene data show CDR1 as MNHEY and CDR2 as SVGAGI. In nucleotides, the CDR3 is TGTGCCAGCGTTCGCAATGAGCAGTTCTTC. This gives the protein CASVRNEQFF.

V and J are TRBV28 and TRBJ1-2; 7 nucleotides line up with TRBD1. The germline CDR1 and CDR2 sequences are MDHEN and SYDVKM. There are 13 residues in the CDR3. V lost 6 bases to trimming and J lost 7 bases; unmatched junction nucleotides: 8. The CDR3 region has the DNA TGTGCCAGCAGGCGACCGACAGGGTCTGGCTACACCTTC. This gives the protein CASRRPTGSGYTF.

The chain employs TRBV4-2 and TRBJ2-2, with D perhaps TRBD1 (6 bases). Germline assignment: CDR1 LGHNA and CDR2 YNFKEQ. The V end lost 1 base, the J end lost 7 bases, and 13 bases lay between the germline ends. This CDR3 region has 15 residues. The CDR3 nucleotides are TGTGCCAGCAGCCAAGGGGCAGGGGACGTCGGGGAGCTGTTTTTT. Translating gives CASSQGAGDVGELFF.

The chain combines TRBV29-1 with TRBJ1-4; 8 bases are shared with TRBD1. This CDR3 region has 13 residues. The V gene end was trimmed by 7 bases and the J gene end by 8 bases; junction bases not matched to a gene: 9. Germline CDR1 and CDR2: SQVTM and ANQGSEA. The CDR3 DNA sequence: TGCAGCGCCCGTGGACAGGGCAGCGAAAAACTGTTTTTT. This translates into CSARGQGSEKLFF. The full variable domain, completed using reference TRBV29-1 and TRBJ1-4, is SAVISQKPSRDICQRGTSLTIQCQVDSQVTMMFWYRQQPGQSLTLIATANQGSEATYESGFVIDKFPISRPNLTFSTLTVSNMSPEDSSIYLCSARGQGSEKLFFGSGTQLSVL.

CDR3 in DNA: TGTGCCAGCAGCTTAGGCGGCGGCAGAGAAACAGATACGCAGTATTTT. Translated, it gives CASSLGGGRETDTQYF. The rearrangement uses TRBV11-3 and TRBJ2-3; D remains ambiguous. The V and J ends lost 1 base and 3 bases respectively, with 14 bases between them. Germline CDR1 reads SGHNT; CDR2 reads YENEEA. CDR3 length: 16 residues.

V gene TRBV7-9 combines with J gene TRBJ1-4; 8 bases are a match to TRBD1. The trim removed 7 bases at V and 7 bases at J, leaving 8 bases unmatched. Germline V CDR1 and CDR2: SEHNR, FQNEAQ (reference sequence). The CDR3 has 14 residues. The CDR3 sequence: CASTLTGATEKLFF. The CDR3, as DNA: TGTGCCAGCACCCTGACAGGGGCCACTGAAAAACTGTTTTTT.

The chain uses TRBV7-3 and TRBJ2-1, with 7 bases aligning to TRBD1. Germline loops: CDR1 SGHTA, CDR2 FQGTGA. This CDR3 spans 16 amino acids. The ends lost 1 base at V and 6 bases at J; junction bases unmatched: 9. The CDR3 DNA follows: TGTGCCAGCAGCTTAAGAGGGGGCTTAGGTGGCAATGAGCAGTTCTTC. Translated, it gives CASSLRGGLGGNEQFF.

J is TRBJ2-5 and V is TRBV5-1; D may be TRBD1 (6 bases). Per germline, CDR1 SGHRS and CDR2 YFSETQ. This CDR3 has 15 amino acids. Trimming removed 3 bases from V and 0 bases from J, with 12 bases in between. The CDR3 region is CASSSSTGNQETQYF. In DNA, the CDR3 is TGCGCCAGCAGCTCAAGTACAGGGAACCAAGAGACCCAGTACTTC.

By share, this clone counts as medium-sized. V and J are TRBV19 and TRBJ1-1; D gene uncertain. Germline V gives CDR1 LNHDA, CDR2 SQIVND (reference sequence). The length of the CDR3 is 15 residues. Trimming cost V 5 bases and J 4 bases, with 17 bases left between them. CDR3 residues: CASSGQAAQVTEAFF. DNA of the CDR3: TGTGCCAGTAGTGGTCAGGCCGCCCAGGTCACTGAAGCTTTCTTT.

The J gene is TRBJ1-1, the V gene TRBV6-5, with 11 nucleotides matching TRBD1. Germline trimming cut 7 bases from V and 1 base from J; bases unmatched to any gene: 5. The V gene's germline CDR1 is MNHEY and CDR2 SVGAGI. The CDR3 is 15 residues long. CDR3 residues: CASTAGTGGNTEAFF. DNA for the CDR3: TGTGCCAGCACTGCCGGGACAGGGGGGAACACTGAAGCTTTCTTT.